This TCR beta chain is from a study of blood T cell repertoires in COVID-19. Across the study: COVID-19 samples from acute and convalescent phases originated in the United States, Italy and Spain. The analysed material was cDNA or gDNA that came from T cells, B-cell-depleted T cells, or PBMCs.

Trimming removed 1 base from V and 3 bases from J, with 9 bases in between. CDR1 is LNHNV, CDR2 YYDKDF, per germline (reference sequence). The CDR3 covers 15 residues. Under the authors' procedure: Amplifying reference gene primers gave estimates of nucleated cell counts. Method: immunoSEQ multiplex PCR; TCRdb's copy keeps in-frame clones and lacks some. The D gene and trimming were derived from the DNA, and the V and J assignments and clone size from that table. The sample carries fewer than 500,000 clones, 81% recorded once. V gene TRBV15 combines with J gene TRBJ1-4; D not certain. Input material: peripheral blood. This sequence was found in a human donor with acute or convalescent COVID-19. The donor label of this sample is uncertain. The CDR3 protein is CATSRVQDSNEKLFF. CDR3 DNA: TGTGCCACCAGCAGAGTTCAGGATTCTAATGAAAAACTGTTTTTT.